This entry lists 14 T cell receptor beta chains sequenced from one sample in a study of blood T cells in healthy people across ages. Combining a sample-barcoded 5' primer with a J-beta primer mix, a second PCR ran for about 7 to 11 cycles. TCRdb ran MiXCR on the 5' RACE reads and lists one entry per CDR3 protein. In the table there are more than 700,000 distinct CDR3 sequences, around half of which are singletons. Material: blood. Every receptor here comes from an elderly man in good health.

CDR3 sequence: CASSYGQGISYEQYF. CDR3 sequence (DNA): TGTGCCAGCAGTTACGGGCAGGGGATTAGCTACGAGCAGTACTTC. V usage is TRBV6-5 and J usage is TRBJ2-7; a possible D gene is TRBD1 (6 bases). This CDR3 region has 15 residues. Germline lookup yields CDR1 MNHEY and CDR2 SVGAGI. The V gene lost 2 bases and the J gene lost 3 bases, with 14 bases spanning the gap.

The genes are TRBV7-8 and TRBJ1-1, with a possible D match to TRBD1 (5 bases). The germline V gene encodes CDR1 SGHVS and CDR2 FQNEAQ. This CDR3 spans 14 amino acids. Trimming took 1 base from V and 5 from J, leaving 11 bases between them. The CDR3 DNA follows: TGTGCCAGCAGCTTAGTTGGGGGAGAGACTGAAGCTTTCTTT. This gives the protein CASSLVGGETEAFF.

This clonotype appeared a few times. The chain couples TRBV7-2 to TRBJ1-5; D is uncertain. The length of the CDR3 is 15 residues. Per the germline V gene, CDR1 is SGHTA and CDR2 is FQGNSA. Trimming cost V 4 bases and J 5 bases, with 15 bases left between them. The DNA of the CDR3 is TGTGCCAGCAGCTCAGCCAACAGTAGAGATCAGCCCCAGCATTTT. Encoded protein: CASSSANSRDQPQHF.

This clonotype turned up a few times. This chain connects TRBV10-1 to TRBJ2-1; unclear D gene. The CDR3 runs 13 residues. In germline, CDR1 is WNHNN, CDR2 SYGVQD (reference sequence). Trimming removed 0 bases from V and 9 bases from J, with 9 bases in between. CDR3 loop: CASSESLVGEQFF. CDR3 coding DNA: TGCGCCAGCAGTGAGTCGTTAGTTGGTGAGCAGTTCTTC.

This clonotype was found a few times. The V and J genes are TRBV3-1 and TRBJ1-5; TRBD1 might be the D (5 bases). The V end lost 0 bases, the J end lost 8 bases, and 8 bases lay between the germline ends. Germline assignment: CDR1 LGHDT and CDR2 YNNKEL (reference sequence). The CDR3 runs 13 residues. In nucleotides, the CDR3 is TGTGCCAGCAGCCAAGAGTGGGGCGAGCCCCAGCATTTT. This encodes CASSQEWGEPQHF.

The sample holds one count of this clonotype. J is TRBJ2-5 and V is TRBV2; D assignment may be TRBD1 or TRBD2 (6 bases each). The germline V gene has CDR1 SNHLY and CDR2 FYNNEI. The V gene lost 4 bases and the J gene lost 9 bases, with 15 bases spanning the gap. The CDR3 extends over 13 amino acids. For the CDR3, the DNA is TGTGCCAGCAGTGTATTCGAGGGGGAGGCCCAGTACTTC. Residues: CASSVFEGEAQYF.

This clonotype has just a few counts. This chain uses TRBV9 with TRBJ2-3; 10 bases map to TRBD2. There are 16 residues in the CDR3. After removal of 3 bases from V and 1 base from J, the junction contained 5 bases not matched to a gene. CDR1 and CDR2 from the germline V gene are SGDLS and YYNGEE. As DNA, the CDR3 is TGTGCCAGCAGCGCTCCGACTAGCGGGCGCACAGATACGCAGTATTTT. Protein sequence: CASSAPTSGRTDTQYF.

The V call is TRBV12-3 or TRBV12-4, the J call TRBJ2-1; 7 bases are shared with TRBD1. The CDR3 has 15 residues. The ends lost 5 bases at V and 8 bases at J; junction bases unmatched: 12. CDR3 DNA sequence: TGTGCCAGCAGTCTGAGGGGGACAGTAGGGGATGAGCAGTTCTTC. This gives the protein CASSLRGTVGDEQFF.

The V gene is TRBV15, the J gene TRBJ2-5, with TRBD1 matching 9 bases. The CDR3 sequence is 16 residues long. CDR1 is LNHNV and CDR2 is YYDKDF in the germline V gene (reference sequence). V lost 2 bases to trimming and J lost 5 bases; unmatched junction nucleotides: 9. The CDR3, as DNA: TGTGCCACCAGCAGAACACAGGGGGCGCGTCTCGAGACCCAGTACTTC. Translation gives CATSRTQGARLETQYF.

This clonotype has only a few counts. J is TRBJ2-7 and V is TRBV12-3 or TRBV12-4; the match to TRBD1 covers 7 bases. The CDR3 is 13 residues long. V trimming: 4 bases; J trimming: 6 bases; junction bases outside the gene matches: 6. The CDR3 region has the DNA TGTGCCAGCAGTTCTAAGGGGGCCAGCGAGCAGTACTTC. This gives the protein CASSSKGASEQYF.

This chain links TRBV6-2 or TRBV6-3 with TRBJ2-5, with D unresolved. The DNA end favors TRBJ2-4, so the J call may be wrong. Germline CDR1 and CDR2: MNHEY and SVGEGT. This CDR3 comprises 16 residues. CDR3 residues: CASSAEPGPLRNIQYF. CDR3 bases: TGTGCCAGCAGTGCCGAACCCGGGCCTCTTAGAAACATTCAGTACTTC.

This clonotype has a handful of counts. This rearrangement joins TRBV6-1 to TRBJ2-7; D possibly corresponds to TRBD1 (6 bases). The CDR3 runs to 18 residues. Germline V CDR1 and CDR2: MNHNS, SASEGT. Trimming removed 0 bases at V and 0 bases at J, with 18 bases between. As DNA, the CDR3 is TGTGCCAGCAGTGAAGCGTTTTCCCTCCGGGACAACTCCTACGAGCAGTACTTC. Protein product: CASSEAFSLRDNSYEQYF.

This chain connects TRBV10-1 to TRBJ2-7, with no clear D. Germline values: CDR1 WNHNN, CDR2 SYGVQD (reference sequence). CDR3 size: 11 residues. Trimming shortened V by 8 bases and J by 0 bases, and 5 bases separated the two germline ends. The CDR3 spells CASPPSYEQYF. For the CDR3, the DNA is TGCGCCAGCCCCCCCTCCTACGAGCAGTACTTC.

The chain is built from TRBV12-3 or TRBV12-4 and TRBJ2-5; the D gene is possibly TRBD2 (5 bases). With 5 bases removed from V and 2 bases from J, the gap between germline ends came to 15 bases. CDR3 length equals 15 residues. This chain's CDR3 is CASSLRERMQETQYF. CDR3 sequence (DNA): TGTGCCAGCAGTCTCCGTGAGCGGATGCAAGAGACCCAGTACTTC.